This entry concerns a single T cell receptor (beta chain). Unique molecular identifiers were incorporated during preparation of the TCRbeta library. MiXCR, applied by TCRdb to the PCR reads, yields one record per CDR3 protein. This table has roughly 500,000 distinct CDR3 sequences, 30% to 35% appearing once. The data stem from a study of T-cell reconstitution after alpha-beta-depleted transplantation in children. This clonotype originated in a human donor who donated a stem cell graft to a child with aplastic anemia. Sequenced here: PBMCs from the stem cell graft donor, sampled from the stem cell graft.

This CDR3 reads CSVGTTGELFF. CDR3 bases: TGCAGCGTGGGTACCACCGGGGAGCTGTTTTTT. The chain recombines TRBV29-1 with TRBJ2-2; unclear D gene. The CDR3 consists of 11 residues. V lost 6 bases and J lost 4, with 6 bases in between. The germline CDR1 and CDR2 sequences are SQVTM and ANQGSEA.